This T cell receptor (beta chain) came from a study of T cells in women clearing cervical HPV infection. Study-level information: Donors had HPV16-related CIN3 or worse; 2 had invasive cancer. Controls were women whose single incident HPV16 infection cleared within 12 months without precancer or cancer. Study findings and constraints: Cases and controls were distinguished at AUC roughly 0.86 by richness and V genes.

Turning to this clone: The antigen is undetermined. The read gets to within 3 residues of the CDR3 end, and the germline J gene fills in the rest.

Trimming at V came to 2 bases and at J to 6 bases, leaving 5 bases not matched to a gene. Germline values: CDR1 SGHNT, CDR2 YYREEE (reference sequence). This CDR3 is built from 15 residues. Here immunoSEQ multiplex PCR was the method, and the copy in TCRdb shows in-frame clones only, minus some. Its clone listing holds tens of thousands of clones. This receptor was taken from a woman aged 18-69 years with a cervical HPV16 infection that either progressed to CIN3+ or cleared (not recorded which). Specimen: blood buffy coat. The chain links TRBV5-4 to TRBJ2-1, with 10 bases matching TRBD1. The covered CDR3 bases are TGTGCCAGCAGCTTTCGACAGGGGGCTAGCAATGAG. It is translated as CASSFRQGASNE. The CDR3, in full, reads CASSFRQGASNEQFF.